The rows below give T cell receptor beta chains drawn from one sample of a study of T cells after yellow fever vaccination. TCRdb processed the 5' RACE reads anew with MiXCR; each CDR3 protein has one entry. This table holds roughly 190,000 distinct CDR3 sequences, roughly 11% found once. The sequencing used CD8+ T cells sorted from PBMCs, collected 15 days after the yellow fever booster vaccination. The receptors were gathered from a man aged 18-30 years who received the YFV17D yellow fever vaccine. The CDR3 runs from the conserved cysteine through the conserved F or W. The D gene is left open where the match is weak. Some rows mark clone size as missing; the rest say once, few, many or name a class of expanded clone.

>16|many|TRBJ2-3|TRBV10-3|TRBD2
CAISPTSGALGDTQYF
TGTGCCATCAGCCCGACTAGCGGGGCCTTAGGAGATACGCAGTATTTT
>17|few|TRBJ2-1|TRBV24-1|TRBD1
CATSDWGRDSPYNEQFF
TGTGCCACCAGTGACTGGGGCCGGGACAGCCCATACAATGAGCAGTTCTTC
>15|few|TRBJ1-6|TRBV4-3|TRBD1
CASSLDRVGNSPLHF
TGCGCCAGCAGCCTCGACAGGGTAGGGAATTCACCCCTCCACTTT
>15|-|TRBJ2-5|TRBV5-1|TRBD1
CASSQPDRGRETQYF
TGCGCCAGCAGCCAGCCCGACAGGGGGCGAGAGACCCAGTACTTC
>14|many|TRBJ1-2|TRBV20-1|TRBD1
CSARAEDRDYGYTF
TGCAGTGCTAGAGCAGAAGACAGGGATTATGGCTACACCTTC
>15|many|TRBJ2-7|TRBV2|-
CASSSWDFSSYEQYF
TGTGCCAGCAGTTCTTGGGACTTTAGTTCCTACGAGCAGTACTTC
>14|few|TRBJ2-1|TRBV29-1|TRBD2
CSAPLAGGNNEQFF
TGCAGCGCACCACTAGCGGGGGGGAACAATGAGCAGTTCTTC
>17|few|TRBJ2-5|TRBV7-2|TRBD2
CASSFSGGLTYQETQYF
TGTGCCAGCAGCTTTAGCGGGGGGCTTACGTACCAAGAGACCCAGTACTTC
>12|-|TRBJ1-5|TRBV7-9|-
CASSPGAQPQHF
TGTGCCAGCAGCCCCGGAGCGCAGCCCCAGCATTTT
>13|many|TRBJ1-1|TRBV4-1|-
CASSLDRNTEAFF
TGTGCCAGCAGCTTGGACAGGAACACTGAAGCTTTCTTT
>16|-|TRBJ2-1|TRBV4-3|TRBD2
CASSQDGSGGFGEQFF
TGCGCCAGCAGCCAAGATGGTAGCGGGGGGTTCGGTGAGCAGTTCTTC
>14|few|TRBJ1-1|TRBV7-8|-
CASSFPQGVTEAFF
TGTGCCAGCAGCTTCCCACAGGGTGTCACTGAAGCTTTCTTT
>14|many|TRBJ1-1|TRBV30|-
CASVDVLANTEAFF
TGTGCCTCCGTTGACGTTTTGGCGAACACTGAAGCTTTCTTT
>14|many|TRBJ2-3|TRBV12-3/TRBV12-4|TRBD1
CASSLGQGVDTQYF
TGTGCCAGCAGTTTGGGCCAGGGGGTCGATACGCAGTATTTT
>14|-|TRBJ1-6|TRBV4-1|-
CASSQEQGLPPLHF
TGCGCCAGCAGCCAAGAGCAGGGTCTGCCACCCCTCCACTTT
>14|-|TRBJ2-1|TRBV20-1|-
CSANMFWGSNEQFF
TGCAGTGCTAATATGTTTTGGGGGAGCAATGAGCAGTTCTTC
>15|-|TRBJ2-4|TRBV7-6|TRBD1
CASSWTQGISSIQYF
TGTGCCAGCAGCTGGACACAGGGGATCTCGAGCATTCAGTACTTC
>14|-|TRBJ2-1|TRBV7-8|-
CASSPPLQIGEQFF
TGTGCCAGCAGCCCCCCCCTGCAAATTGGCGAGCAGTTCTTC
>14|few|TRBJ2-1|TRBV6-5|-
CASSPNRGYNEQFF
TGTGCCAGCAGCCCGAACCGGGGGTACAATGAGCAGTTCTTC
>13|many|TRBJ2-2|TRBV6-1|TRBD1
CARGTGEAGELFF
TGTGCCAGAGGGACAGGGGAAGCCGGGGAGCTGTTTTTT
>16|-|TRBJ1-2|TRBV4-2|-
CASSQDVGSSLYGYTF
TGTGCCAGCAGCCAAGATGTCGGCTCTAGCCTCTATGGCTACACCTTC
>14|many|TRBJ1-5|TRBV7-9|TRBD1
CASSEGQGDQPQHF
TGTGCCAGCAGCGAGGGACAGGGAGATCAGCCCCAGCATTTT
>14|-|TRBJ2-2|TRBV7-8|TRBD2
CASGSGASTGELFF
TGTGCCAGCGGTAGCGGGGCCTCCACCGGGGAGCTGTTTTTT
>17|many|TRBJ1-5|TRBV4-1|TRBD1
CASSLQSTGGEIQPQHF
TGCGCCAGCAGCCTTCAATCGACAGGGGGAGAGATACAGCCCCAGCATTTT
>14|few|TRBJ1-2|TRBV20-1|-
CSARDQGLFYGYTF
TGCAGTGCTAGAGATCAGGGCCTTTTCTATGGCTACACCTTC
>14|few|TRBJ1-5|TRBV6-2/TRBV6-3|-
CASSSRREDQPQHF
TGTGCCAGCAGTTCCAGACGGGAGGATCAGCCCCAGCATTTT
>14|-|TRBJ2-7|TRBV6-2/TRBV6-3|-
CASSYKTQTYEQYF
TGTGCCAGCAGTTATAAGACTCAGACCTACGAGCAGTACTTC
>15|-|TRBJ1-4|TRBV15|-
CATSNRQATNEKLFF
TGTGCCACCAGCAACCGACAGGCAACTAATGAAAAACTGTTTTTT
>14|-|TRBJ2-5|TRBV7-3|TRBD2
CASSMGLGQETQYF
TGTGCCAGCAGCATGGGACTAGGACAGGAGACCCAGTACTTC
>14|few|TRBJ2-3|TRBV12-3/TRBV12-4|TRBD1
CASTEIAGTGDKRF
TGTGCCAGCACCGAAATAGCCGGGACAGGGGACAAACGTTTT
>13|few|TRBJ1-6|TRBV11-2|-
CASSSRTYSPLHF
TGTGCCAGCAGTTCTCGGACCTATTCACCCCTCCACTTT
>14|once|TRBJ1-2|TRBV27|-
CASSSGSRAHGYTF
TGTGCCAGCAGTTCCGGGTCACGGGCGCACGGCTACACCTTC
>16|-|TRBJ2-2|TRBV28|TRBD1
CASSLGQGLGTGELFF
TGTGCCAGCAGCCTGGGACAGGGGCTAGGTACCGGGGAGCTGTTTTTT
>14|few|TRBJ1-5|TRBV12-3/TRBV12-4|-
CASRSRVSNQPQHF
TGTGCCAGCAGATCCAGGGTGAGCAATCAGCCCCAGCATTTT
>13|few|TRBJ1-4|TRBV5-1|TRBD1
CASGQGDSEKLFF
TGCGCCAGCGGACAGGGGGACAGTGAAAAACTGTTTTTT
>15|few|TRBJ2-7|TRBV4-3|-
CASSQENSLGYEQYF
TGCGCCAGCAGCCAAGAGAATAGCCTTGGCTACGAGCAGTACTTC
>14|-|TRBJ2-5|TRBV7-9|-
CASSLEVGQETQYF
TGTGCCAGCAGCTTAGAGGTGGGCCAAGAGACCCAGTACTTC
>14|few|TRBJ2-1|TRBV3-1|TRBD1
CASSRTGGYNEQFF
TGTGCCAGCAGCCGTACAGGGGGCTACAATGAGCAGTTCTTC
>14|many|TRBJ2-5|TRBV6-1|-
CASSEGADQETQYF
TGTGCCAGCAGTGAAGGTGCAGACCAAGAGACCCAGTACTTC
>15|few|TRBJ2-2|TRBV24-1|TRBD1
CATSDPGQGHGELFF
TGTGCCACCAGTGATCCGGGACAGGGACACGGGGAGCTGTTTTTT
>11|-|TRBJ1-1|TRBV5-6|-
CASSLSSEAFF
TGTGCCAGCAGCTTATCGAGTGAAGCTTTCTTT
>13|few|TRBJ2-1|TRBV7-2|-
CASSPYSYNEQFF
TGTGCCAGCAGTCCTTACTCCTACAATGAGCAGTTCTTC
>14|-|TRBJ2-2|TRBV3-1|-
CASSRQRDTGELFF
TGTGCCAGCAGCCGACAGCGTGACACCGGGGAGCTGTTTTTT
>14|once|TRBJ2-2|TRBV7-9|-
CASSIRGPTGELFF
TGTGCCAGCAGCATTCGGGGCCCGACCGGGGAGCTGTTTTTT
>13|few|TRBJ1-1|TRBV27|-
CASSFVKNTEAFF
TGTGCCAGCAGTTTCGTTAAAAACACTGAAGCTTTCTTT
>18|-|TRBJ2-1|TRBV19|TRBD1
CASSIDSRDRPNYNEQFF
TGTGCCAGTAGTATAGACTCCCGGGACAGGCCCAACTACAATGAGCAGTTCTTC
>14|few|TRBJ1-3|TRBV6-5|-
CASSYGGDGNTIYF
TGTGCCAGCAGTTATGGGGGAGATGGAAACACCATATATTTT
>21|few|TRBJ2-2|TRBV7-2|TRBD2
CASSSPPGLAGVPPNTGELFF
TGTGCCAGCAGCTCCCCGCCGGGTCTAGCGGGGGTTCCCCCTAACACCGGGGAGCTGTTTTTT